A single sample is the source of the 10 T cell receptor beta chains below, sequenced in a study of identical twins (dated by TCRdb to the mid-2010s). Library creation used 5' RACE. The instrument given in TCRdb is Illumina HiSeq 2000. The public reads were reanalyzed by TCRdb: fastp trimming at Q25, MiXCR alignment, in-frame beta chains only. Identical CDR3 proteins give one entry, which carries the most common genes and DNA. The sample records approximately 700,000 distinct CDR3 sequences, roughly 6% of which are singletons. Approximately 2% of the sample comes from the top ten. Sequencing was done on a sample of naive T cells sorted from blood. Reading the label with the study, this specimen's cell subset or site is: cells isolated with a human naive T-cell isolation kit. The origin of the receptors is a young man in good health.

This clonotype has ten or more counts. The chain joins TRBV7-9 to TRBJ2-5; 10 nucleotides agree with TRBD2. The CDR3 runs to 15 residues. Germline values: CDR1 SEHNR, CDR2 FQNEAQ (reference sequence). V lost 5 bases and J lost 9; bases outside the gene matches: 12. The CDR3 here is CASSPGLAETSAQYF. The CDR3 coding sequence is TGTGCCAGCAGCCCTGGACTAGCGGAGACTTCGGCCCAGTACTTC.

The chain combines TRBV20-1 with TRBJ1-1; 7 nucleotides match TRBD1. The CDR3 is made up of 15 amino acids. Germline V gene data show CDR1 as DFQATT and CDR2 as SNEGSKA (reference sequence). V shed 3 bases, J shed 6 bases, and the junction held 13 bases outside the gene matches. This chain's CDR3 is CSARETRQGIAEAFF. CDR3 nucleotide sequence: TGCAGTGCTAGGGAAACTCGACAGGGTATAGCTGAAGCTTTCTTT.

This clonotype was seen a few times. V and J are TRBV6-1 and TRBJ2-2; perhaps TRBD1 as D (5 bases). There are 13 residues in the CDR3. Per the germline V gene, CDR1 is MNHNS and CDR2 is SASEGT. Deletions cut 6 bases from V and 6 bases from J, with 11 bases between. The CDR3 reads CASSLTDPGELFF. The DNA of the CDR3 is TGTGCCAGCAGCTTGACAGATCCCGGGGAGCTGTTTTTT.

In its sample, this clonotype was seen many times. The gene calls are TRBV4-3 and TRBJ2-1; TRBD1 agrees at 7 bases. Germline values: CDR1 LGHNA, CDR2 YSLEER. CDR3 length: 14 residues. V lost 0 bases and J lost 7; bases outside the gene matches: 3. DNA for the CDR3: TGCGCCAGCAGCCAAGATTCCAGGGGGAATGAGCAGTTCTTC. It encodes CASSQDSRGNEQFF.

The chain uses TRBV5-4 and TRBJ1-1; D not certain. The germline V gene encodes CDR1 SGHNT and CDR2 YYREEE (reference sequence). The V and J ends lost 0 bases and 0 bases respectively, with 21 bases between them. The CDR3 spans 19 residues. The CDR3 nucleotides are TGTGCCAGCAGCTTGGGAGGGTCGGCAGAAGCGGCCATGAACACTGAAGCTTTCTTT. Residues: CASSLGGSAEAAMNTEAFF.

This clonotype was recorded at least ten times. The chain carries TRBV20-1 and TRBJ1-6; the match to TRBD1 covers 8 bases. CDR3 length: 14 residues. The V gene's germline CDR1 is DFQATT and CDR2 SNEGSKA (reference sequence). With 2 bases clipped from V and 5 bases from J, the junction kept 2 bases outside the gene matches. CDR3: CSARLTGDNSPLHF. CDR3 DNA: TGCAGTGCTAGATTGACAGGGGATAATTCACCCCTCCACTTT.

In its sample, this clonotype was seen a few times. This sequence joins TRBV9 and TRBJ1-3; D is unresolved. V dropped 4 bases and J dropped 2 bases, with 16 bases sitting between them. The CDR3 is 16 residues long. Germline V gives CDR1 SGDLS, CDR2 YYNGEE. The CDR3 DNA reads as TGTGCCAGCAGCCCCCGGGTCGGCATCCCTGGAAACACCATATATTTT. Residues: CASSPRVGIPGNTIYF.

This clonotype turned up a few times. The chain carries TRBV3-1 and TRBJ1-1; weak D call: TRBD1 (6 bases). The CDR3 has 14 amino acids. Trimming shortened V by 3 bases and J by 1 base, and 9 bases separated the two germline ends. Germline loops: CDR1 LGHDT, CDR2 YNNKEL (reference sequence). The CDR3 reads CASSHSTGNTEAFF. CDR3 DNA: TGTGCCAGCAGCCACTCGACAGGGAACACTGAAGCTTTCTTT.

The gene calls are TRBV4-1 and TRBJ2-7; 10 positions match TRBD2. V trimming: 0 bases; J trimming: 9 bases; junction bases outside the gene matches: 8. Per the germline V gene, CDR1 is MGHRA and CDR2 is YSYEKL. The CDR3 extends over 15 amino acids. The CDR3: CASSQDNASGSVQYV. The DNA of the CDR3 is TGCGCCAGCAGCCAAGATAACGCTAGCGGGAGTGTGCAGTACGTC.

The J gene is TRBJ2-1, the V gene TRBV9, with D possibly being TRBD1 or TRBD2 (5 bases each). This CDR3 contains 19 residues. CDR1 and CDR2 (germline): SGDLS, YYNGEE. V was cut by 4 bases and J by 0 bases, with 23 bases left in between. CDR3 protein: CASSNPMPGTVNSYNEQFF. CDR3 sequence (DNA): TGTGCCAGCAGCAACCCTATGCCGGGGACCGTTAACTCCTACAATGAGCAGTTCTTC. Filled out from reference TRBV9 and TRBJ2-1, the complete variable domain reads DSGVTQTPKHLITATGQRVTLRCSPRSGDLSVYWYQQSLDQGLQFLIQYYNGEERAKGNILERFSAQQFPDLHSELNLSSLELGDSALYFCASSNPMPGTVNSYNEQFFGPGTRLTVL.